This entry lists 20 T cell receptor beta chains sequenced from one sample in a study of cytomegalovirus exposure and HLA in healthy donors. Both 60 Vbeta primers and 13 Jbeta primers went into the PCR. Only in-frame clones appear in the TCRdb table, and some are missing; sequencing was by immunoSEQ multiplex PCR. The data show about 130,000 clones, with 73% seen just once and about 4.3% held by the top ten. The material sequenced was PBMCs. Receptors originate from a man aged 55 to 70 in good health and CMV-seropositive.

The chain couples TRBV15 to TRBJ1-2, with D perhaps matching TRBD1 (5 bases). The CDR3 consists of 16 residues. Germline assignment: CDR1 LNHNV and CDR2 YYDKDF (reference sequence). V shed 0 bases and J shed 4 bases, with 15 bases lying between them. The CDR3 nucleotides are TGTGCCACCAGCAGAGATAAAGACTTGGGGGGCTATGGCTACACCTTC. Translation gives CATSRDKDLGGYGYTF.

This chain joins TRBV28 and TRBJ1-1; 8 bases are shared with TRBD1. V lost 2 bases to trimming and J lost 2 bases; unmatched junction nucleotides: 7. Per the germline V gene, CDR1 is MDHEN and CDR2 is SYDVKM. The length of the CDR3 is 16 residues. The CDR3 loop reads CASSLHHRGDNTEAFF. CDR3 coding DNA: TGTGCCAGCAGTTTACACCACAGGGGGGATAACACTGAAGCTTTCTTT.

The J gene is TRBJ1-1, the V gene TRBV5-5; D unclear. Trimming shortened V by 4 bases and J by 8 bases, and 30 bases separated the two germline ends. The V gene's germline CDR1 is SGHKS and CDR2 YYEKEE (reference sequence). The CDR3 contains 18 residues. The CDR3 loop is CASSGRSPGRVSDGEAFF. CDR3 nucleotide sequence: TGTGCCAGCAGCGGCCGGTCTCCGGGTCGCGTATCAGATGGGGAAGCTTTCTTT.

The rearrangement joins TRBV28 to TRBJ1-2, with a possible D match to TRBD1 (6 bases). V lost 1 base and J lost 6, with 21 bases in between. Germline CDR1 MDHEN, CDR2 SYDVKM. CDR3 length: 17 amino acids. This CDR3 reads CASSLSTFRGSWDGYTF. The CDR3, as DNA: TGTGCCAGCAGTTTATCAACATTCAGGGGTTCCTGGGATGGCTACACCTTC.

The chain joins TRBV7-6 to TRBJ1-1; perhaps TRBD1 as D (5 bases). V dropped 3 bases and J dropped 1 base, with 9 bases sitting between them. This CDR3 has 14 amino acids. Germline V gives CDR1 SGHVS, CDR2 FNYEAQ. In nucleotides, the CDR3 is TGTGCCAGCAGCTTCGCCGGGGGGAACACTGAAGCTTTCTTT. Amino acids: CASSFAGGNTEAFF.

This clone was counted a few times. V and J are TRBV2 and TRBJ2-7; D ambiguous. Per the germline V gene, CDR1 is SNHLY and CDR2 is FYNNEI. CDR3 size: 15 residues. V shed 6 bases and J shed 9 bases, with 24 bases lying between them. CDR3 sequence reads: CASRGTWVTHAVQYF. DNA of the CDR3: TGTGCCAGCAGGGGCACCTGGGTTACTCACGCCGTGCAGTACTTC.

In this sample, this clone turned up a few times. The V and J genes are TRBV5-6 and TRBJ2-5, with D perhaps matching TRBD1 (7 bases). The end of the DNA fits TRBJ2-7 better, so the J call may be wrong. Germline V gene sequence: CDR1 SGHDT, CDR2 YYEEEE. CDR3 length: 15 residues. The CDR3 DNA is TGTGCCAGCAGTGGGGGGCCGGGACAGAAATACGAGCAGTACTTC. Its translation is CASSGGPGQKYEQYF.

The CDR3 DNA follows: TGTGCCAGCAGTGGGGGCAGTTCCAATTCACCCCTCCACTTT. Translating gives CASSGGSSNSPLHF. The chain employs TRBV2 and TRBJ1-6, with D possibly being TRBD1 (5 bases). The germline V and J ends were trimmed by 4 bases and 7 bases, with 11 bases remaining between them. The CDR3 runs 14 residues. CDR1 and CDR2 from the germline V gene are SNHLY and FYNNEI.

CDR3 bases: TGTGCCAGCAGTTACTCGACAGGGGGCTGGGACGAGCAGTACTTC. Residues: CASSYSTGGWDEQYF. The rearrangement joins TRBV6-6 to TRBJ2-7, with TRBD1 identical over 10 bases. The length of the CDR3 is 15 residues. The germline CDR1 and CDR2 sequences are MNHNY and SVGAGI (reference sequence). V lost 0 bases, J lost 5 bases, and 4 bases stayed unmatched.

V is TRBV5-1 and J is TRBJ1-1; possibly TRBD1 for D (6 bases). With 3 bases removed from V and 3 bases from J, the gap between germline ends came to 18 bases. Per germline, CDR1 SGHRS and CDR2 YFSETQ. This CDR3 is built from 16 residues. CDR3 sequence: CASSSVPQTGYTEAFF. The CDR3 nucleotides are TGCGCCAGCAGCTCAGTCCCACAGACAGGTTACACTGAAGCTTTCTTT.

In DNA, the CDR3 is TGCGCCAGCAGCCGCGGAAGGGGTCAGGGTACGCAGTATTTT. Its translation: CASSRGRGQGTQYF. The genes are TRBV5-1 and TRBJ2-3; a possible D gene is TRBD1 (5 bases). This CDR3 spans 14 amino acids. V lost 4 bases to trimming and J lost 8 bases, with 17 bases between them. Germline values: CDR1 SGHRS, CDR2 YFSETQ.

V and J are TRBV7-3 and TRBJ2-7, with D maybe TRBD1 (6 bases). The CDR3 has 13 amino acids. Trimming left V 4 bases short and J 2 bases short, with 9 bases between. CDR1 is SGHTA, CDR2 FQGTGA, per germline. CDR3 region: CASSSGQTYEQYF. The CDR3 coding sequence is TGTGCCAGCAGCTCCGGACAGACCTACGAGCAGTACTTC.

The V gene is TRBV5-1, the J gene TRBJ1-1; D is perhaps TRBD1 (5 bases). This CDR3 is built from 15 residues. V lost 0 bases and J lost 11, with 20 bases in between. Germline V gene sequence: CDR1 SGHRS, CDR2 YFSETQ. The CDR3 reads CASSLVSGDVTPAFF. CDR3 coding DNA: TGCGCCAGCAGCTTGGTCTCGGGGGACGTCACCCCTGCTTTCTTT.

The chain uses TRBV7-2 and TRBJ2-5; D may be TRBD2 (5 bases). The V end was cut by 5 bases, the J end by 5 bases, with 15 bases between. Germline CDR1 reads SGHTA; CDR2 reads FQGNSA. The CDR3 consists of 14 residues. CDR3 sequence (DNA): TGTGCCAGCAGCACGAGGGCCGGGTACGAGACCCAGTACTTC. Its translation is CASSTRAGYETQYF.

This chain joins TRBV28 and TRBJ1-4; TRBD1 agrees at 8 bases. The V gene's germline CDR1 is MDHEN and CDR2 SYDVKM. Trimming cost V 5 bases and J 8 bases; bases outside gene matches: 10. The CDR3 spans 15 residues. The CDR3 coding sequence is TGTGCCAGCAGTGGGTTATTCAGGGGGCAGGAAAAACTGTTTTTT. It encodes CASSGLFRGQEKLFF.

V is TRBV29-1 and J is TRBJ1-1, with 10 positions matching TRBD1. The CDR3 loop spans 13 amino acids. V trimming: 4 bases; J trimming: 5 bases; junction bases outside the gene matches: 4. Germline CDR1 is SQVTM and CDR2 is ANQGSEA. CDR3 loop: CSVGTGGLTEAFF. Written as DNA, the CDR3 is TGCAGCGTTGGGACAGGGGGTTTGACTGAAGCTTTCTTT.

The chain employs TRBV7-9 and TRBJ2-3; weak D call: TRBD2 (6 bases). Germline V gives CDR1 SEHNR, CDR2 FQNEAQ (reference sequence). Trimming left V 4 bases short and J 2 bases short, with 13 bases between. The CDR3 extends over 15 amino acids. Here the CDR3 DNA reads TGTGCCAGCAGCTCTAGCGTCTATACCACAGATACGCAGTATTTT. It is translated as CASSSSVYTTDTQYF.

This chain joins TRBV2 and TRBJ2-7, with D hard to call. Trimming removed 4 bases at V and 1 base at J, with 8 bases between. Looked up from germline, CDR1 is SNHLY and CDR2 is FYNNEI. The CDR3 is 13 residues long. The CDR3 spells CASSAPISYEQYF. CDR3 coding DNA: TGTGCCAGCAGTGCCCCAATTTCCTACGAGCAGTACTTC.

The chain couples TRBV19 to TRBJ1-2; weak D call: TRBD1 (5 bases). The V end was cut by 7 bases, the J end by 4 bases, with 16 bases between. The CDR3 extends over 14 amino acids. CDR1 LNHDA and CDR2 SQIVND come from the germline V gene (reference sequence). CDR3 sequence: CASTSVGAVYGYTF. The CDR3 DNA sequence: TGTGCCAGTACCTCAGTAGGGGCCGTCTATGGCTACACCTTC.

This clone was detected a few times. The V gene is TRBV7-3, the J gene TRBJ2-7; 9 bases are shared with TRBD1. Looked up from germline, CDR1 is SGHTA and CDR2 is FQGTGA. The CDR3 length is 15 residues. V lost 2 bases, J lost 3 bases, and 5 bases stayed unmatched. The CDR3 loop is CASSLGRQGDYEQYF. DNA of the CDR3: TGTGCCAGCAGCTTAGGTAGACAGGGGGACTACGAGCAGTACTTC.